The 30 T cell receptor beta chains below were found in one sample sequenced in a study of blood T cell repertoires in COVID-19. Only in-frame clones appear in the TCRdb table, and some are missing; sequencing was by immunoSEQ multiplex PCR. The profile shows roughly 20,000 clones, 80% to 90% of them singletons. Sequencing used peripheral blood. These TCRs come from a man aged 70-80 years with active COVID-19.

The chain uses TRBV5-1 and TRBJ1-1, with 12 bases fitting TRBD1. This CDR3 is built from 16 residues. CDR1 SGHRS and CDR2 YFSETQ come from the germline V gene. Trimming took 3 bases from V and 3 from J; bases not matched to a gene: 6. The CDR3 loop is CASSSGQGAGDTEAFF. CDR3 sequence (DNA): TGCGCCAGCAGCTCGGGACAGGGGGCTGGAGACACTGAAGCTTTCTTT. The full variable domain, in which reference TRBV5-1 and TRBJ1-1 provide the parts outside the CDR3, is KAGVTQTPRYLIKTRGQQVTLSCSPISGHRSVSWYQQTPGQGLQFLFEYFSETQRNKGNFPGRFSGRQFSNSRSEMNVSTLELGDSALYLCASSSGQGAGDTEAFFGQGTRLTVV.

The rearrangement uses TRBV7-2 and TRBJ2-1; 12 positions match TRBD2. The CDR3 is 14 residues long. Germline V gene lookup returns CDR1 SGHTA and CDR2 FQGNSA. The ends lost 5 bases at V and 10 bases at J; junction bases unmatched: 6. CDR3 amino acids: CASSASGGAREQFF. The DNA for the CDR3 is TGTGCCAGCAGCGCTAGCGGGGGGGCCCGCGAGCAGTTCTTC.

The CDR3 DNA follows: TGTGCCTGGAGTAGGTCGGAGCTCTCCCCGGAAGCTTTCTTT. Its protein is CAWSRSELSPEAFF. J is TRBJ1-1 and V is TRBV30; no clear D gene. The CDR3 has 14 amino acids. Germline V gives CDR1 GTSNPN, CDR2 SVGIG (reference sequence). V gave up 2 bases and J gave up 8 bases, with 18 bases separating them.

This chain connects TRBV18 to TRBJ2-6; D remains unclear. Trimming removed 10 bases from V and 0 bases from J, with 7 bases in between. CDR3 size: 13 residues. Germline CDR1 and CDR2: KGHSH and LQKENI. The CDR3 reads CATRSSGANVLTF. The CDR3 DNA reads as TGTGCCACGAGGAGCTCTGGGGCCAACGTCCTGACTTTC. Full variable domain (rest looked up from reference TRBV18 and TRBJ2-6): NAGVMQNPRHLVRRRGQEARLRCSPMKGHSHVYWYRQLPEEGLKFMVYLQKENIIDESGMPKERFSAEFPKEGPSILRIQQVVRGDSAAYFCATRSSGANVLTFGAGSRLTVL.

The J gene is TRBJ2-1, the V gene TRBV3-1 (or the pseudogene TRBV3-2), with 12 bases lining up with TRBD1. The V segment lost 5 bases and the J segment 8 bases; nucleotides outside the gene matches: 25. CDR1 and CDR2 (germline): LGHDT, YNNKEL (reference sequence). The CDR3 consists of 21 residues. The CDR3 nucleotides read TGTGCCAGCAGCGTTAGAGGAGCGACACGGACCGGGACAGGGGGCATCGATGAGCAGTTCTTC. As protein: CASSVRGATRTGTGGIDEQFF.

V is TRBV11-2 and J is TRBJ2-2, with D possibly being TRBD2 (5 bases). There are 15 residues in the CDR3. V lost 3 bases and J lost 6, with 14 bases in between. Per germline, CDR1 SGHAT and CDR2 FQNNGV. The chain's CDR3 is CASSLRPFGAGELFF. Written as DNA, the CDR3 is TGTGCCAGCAGCTTGAGACCATTCGGGGCCGGGGAGCTGTTTTTT.

CDR3 residues: CASSSTGGMNTEAFF. CDR3 DNA: TGTGCCAGCAGTTCGACAGGGGGAATGAACACTGAAGCTTTCTTT. The V and J genes are TRBV28 and TRBJ1-1, with 9 bases identical to TRBD1. J was trimmed by 0 bases and V by 4 bases; bases with no gene match: 3. Germline V CDR1 and CDR2: MDHEN, SYDVKM. This CDR3 comprises 15 residues.

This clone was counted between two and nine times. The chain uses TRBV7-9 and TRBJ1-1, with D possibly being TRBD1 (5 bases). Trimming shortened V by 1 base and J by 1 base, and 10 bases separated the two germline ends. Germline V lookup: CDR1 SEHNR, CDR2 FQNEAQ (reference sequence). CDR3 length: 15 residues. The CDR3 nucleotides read TGTGCCAGCAGCTTAGGAGGGACTTCGAACACTGAAGCTTTCTTT. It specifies CASSLGGTSNTEAFF.

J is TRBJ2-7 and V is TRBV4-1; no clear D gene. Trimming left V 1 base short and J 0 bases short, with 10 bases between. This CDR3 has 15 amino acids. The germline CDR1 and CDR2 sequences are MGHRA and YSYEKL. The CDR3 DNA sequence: TGCGCCAGCAGCCAAGGCCAGGCTACCTCCTACGAGCAGTACTTC. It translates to CASSQGQATSYEQYF.

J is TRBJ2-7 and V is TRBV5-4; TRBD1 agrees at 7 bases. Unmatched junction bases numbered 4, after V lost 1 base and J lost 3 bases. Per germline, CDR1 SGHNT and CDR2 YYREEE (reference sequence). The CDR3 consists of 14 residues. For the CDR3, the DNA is TGTGCCAGCAGCTTGACAGGGGATAACTACGAGCAGTACTTC. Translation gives CASSLTGDNYEQYF.

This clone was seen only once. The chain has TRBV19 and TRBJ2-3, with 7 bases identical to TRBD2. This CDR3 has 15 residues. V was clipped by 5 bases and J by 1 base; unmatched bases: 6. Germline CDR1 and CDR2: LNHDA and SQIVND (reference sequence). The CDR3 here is CASSPRDYRTDTQYF. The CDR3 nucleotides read TGTGCCAGTAGTCCTCGGGACTACCGCACAGATACGCAGTATTTT.

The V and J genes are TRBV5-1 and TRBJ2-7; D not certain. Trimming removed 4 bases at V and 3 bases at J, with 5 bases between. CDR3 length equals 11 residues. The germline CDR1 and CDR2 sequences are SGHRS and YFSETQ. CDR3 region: CASSVNYEQYF. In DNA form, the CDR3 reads TGCGCCAGCAGCGTAAACTACGAGCAGTACTTC. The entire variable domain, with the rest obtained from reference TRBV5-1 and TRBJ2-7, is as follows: KAGVTQTPRYLIKTRGQQVTLSCSPISGHRSVSWYQQTPGQGLQFLFEYFSETQRNKGNFPGRFSGRQFSNSRSEMNVSTLELGDSALYLCASSVNYEQYFGPGTRLTVT.

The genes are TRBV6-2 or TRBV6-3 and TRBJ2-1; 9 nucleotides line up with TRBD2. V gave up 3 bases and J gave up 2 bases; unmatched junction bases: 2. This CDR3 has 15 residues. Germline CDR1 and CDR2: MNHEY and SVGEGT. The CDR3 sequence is CASSYLAGAYNEQFF. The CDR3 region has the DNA TGTGCCAGCAGTTATTTAGCGGGAGCCTACAATGAGCAGTTCTTC.

Here the CDR3 reads CASSRRGETQYF. The CDR3 DNA is TGTGCCAGCAGCCGTAGGGGAGAGACCCAGTACTTC. The chain couples TRBV7-2 to TRBJ2-5; tentative D call: TRBD1 (5 bases). V shed 5 bases and J shed 4 bases, with 8 bases lying between them. CDR3 length: 12 amino acids. Per germline, CDR1 SGHTA and CDR2 FQGNSA.

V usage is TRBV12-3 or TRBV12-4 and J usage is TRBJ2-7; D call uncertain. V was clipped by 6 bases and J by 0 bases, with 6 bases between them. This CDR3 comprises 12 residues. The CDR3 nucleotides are TGTGCCAGCAGCCTTTTCTCCTACGAGCAGTACTTC. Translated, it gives CASSLFSYEQYF.

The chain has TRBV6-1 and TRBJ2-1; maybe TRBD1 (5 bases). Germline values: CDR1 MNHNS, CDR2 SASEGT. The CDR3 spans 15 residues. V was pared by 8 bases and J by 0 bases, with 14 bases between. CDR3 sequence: CASERTIGSYNEQFF. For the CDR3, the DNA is TGTGCCAGCGAACGGACAATAGGCTCCTACAATGAGCAGTTCTTC.

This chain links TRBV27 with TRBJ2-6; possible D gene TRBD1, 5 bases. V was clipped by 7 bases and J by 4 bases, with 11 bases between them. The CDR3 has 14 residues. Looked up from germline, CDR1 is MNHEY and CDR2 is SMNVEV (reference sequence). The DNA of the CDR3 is TGTGCCAGCATGGACACAACCGGGGCCAACGTCCTGACTTTC. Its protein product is CASMDTTGANVLTF.

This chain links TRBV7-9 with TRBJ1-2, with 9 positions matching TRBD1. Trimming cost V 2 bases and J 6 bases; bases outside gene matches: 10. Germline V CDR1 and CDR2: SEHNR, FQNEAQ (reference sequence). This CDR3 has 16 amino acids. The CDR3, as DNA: TGTGCCAGCAGCTTATTCGACGGGACAGGGCCGGATGGCTACACCTTC. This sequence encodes CASSLFDGTGPDGYTF.

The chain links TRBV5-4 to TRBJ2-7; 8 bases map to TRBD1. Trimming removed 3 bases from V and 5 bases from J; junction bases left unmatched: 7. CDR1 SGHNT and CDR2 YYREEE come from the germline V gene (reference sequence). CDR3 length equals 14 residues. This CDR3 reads CASSYTRTGHEQYF. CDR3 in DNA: TGTGCCAGCAGCTATACTCGGACAGGGCACGAGCAGTACTTC. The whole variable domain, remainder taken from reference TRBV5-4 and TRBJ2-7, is ETGVTQSPTHLIKTRGQQVTLRCSSQSGHNTVSWYQQALGQGPQFIFQYYREEENGRGNFPPRFSGLQFPNYSSELNVNALELDDSALYLCASSYTRTGHEQYFGPGTRLTVT.

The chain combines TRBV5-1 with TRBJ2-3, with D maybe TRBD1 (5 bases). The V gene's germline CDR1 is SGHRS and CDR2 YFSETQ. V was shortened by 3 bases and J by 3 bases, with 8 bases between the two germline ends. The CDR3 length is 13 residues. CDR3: CASSSQGTDTQYF. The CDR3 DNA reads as TGCGCCAGCAGCTCCCAGGGTACAGATACGCAGTATTTT.

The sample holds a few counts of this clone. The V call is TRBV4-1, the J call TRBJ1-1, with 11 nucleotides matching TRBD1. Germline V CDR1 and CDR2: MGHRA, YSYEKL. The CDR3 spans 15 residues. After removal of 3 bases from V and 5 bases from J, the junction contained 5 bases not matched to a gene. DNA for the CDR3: TGCGCCAGCAGCCACGTAGGGACAGGGGGGACTGAAGCTTTCTTT. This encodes CASSHVGTGGTEAFF.

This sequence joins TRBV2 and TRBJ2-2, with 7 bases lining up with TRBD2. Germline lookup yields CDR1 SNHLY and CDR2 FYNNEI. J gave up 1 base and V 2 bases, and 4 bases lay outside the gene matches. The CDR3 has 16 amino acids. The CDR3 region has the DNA TGTGCCAGCAGTGAAATGGGCGGGGGGAACACCGGGGAGCTGTTTTTT. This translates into CASSEMGGGNTGELFF.

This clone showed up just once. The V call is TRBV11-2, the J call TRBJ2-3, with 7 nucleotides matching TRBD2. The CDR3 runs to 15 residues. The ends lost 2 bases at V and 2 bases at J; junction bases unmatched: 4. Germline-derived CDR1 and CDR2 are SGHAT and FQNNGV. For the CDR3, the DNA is TGTGCCAGCAGCTTATGGGCGGGAGTCACAGATACGCAGTATTTT. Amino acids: CASSLWAGVTDTQYF.

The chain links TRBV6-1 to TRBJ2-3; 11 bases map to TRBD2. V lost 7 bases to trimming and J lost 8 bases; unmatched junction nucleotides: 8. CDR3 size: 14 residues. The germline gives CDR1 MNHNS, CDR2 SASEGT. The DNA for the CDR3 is TGTGCCAGCACTTTAGCGGGGGGGCATGGTACGCAGTATTTT. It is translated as CASTLAGGHGTQYF.

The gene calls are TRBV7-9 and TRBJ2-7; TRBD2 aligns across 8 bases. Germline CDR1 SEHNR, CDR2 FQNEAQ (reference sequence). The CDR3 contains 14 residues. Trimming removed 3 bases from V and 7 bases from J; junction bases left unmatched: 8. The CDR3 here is CASSFGGGAGEQYF. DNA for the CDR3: TGTGCCAGCAGCTTCGGGGGGGGCGCTGGGGAGCAGTACTTC.

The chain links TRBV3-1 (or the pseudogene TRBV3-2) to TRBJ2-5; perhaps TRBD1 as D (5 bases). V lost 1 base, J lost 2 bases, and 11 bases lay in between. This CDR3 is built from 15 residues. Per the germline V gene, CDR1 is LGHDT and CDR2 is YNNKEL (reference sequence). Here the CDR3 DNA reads TGTGCCAGCAGCCAAGTTAGGGGATCTCAAGAGACCCAGTACTTC. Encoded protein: CASSQVRGSQETQYF.

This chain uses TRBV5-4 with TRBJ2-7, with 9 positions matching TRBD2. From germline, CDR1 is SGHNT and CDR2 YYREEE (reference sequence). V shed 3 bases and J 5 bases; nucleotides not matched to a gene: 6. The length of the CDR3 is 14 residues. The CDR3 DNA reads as TGTGCCAGCAGCTCGGCTAGCGGGAACGACGAGCAGTACTTC. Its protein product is CASSSASGNDEQYF.

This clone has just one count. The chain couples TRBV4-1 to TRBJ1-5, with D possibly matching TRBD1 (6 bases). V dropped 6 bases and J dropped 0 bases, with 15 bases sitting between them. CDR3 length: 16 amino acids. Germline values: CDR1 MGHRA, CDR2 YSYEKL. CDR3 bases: TGCGCCAGCAGTCCTCGGACAGAATATAGCAATCAGCCCCAGCATTTT. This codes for CASSPRTEYSNQPQHF.

CDR3 nucleotides: TGCGCCAGCAGCTTGCGGGGTGGACTAGGGAAAAATGAGCAGTTCTTC. This translates into CASSLRGGLGKNEQFF. This rearrangement joins TRBV5-1 to TRBJ2-1; 7 positions agree with TRBD2. CDR1 is SGHRS, CDR2 YFSETQ, per germline. V lost 1 base and J lost 7; bases outside the gene matches: 11. There are 16 residues in the CDR3.

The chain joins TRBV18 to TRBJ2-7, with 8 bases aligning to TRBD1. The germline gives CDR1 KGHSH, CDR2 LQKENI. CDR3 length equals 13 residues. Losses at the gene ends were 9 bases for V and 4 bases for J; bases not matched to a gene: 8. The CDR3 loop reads CASFQGASYEQYF. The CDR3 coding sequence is TGTGCCAGTTTCCAGGGGGCGTCGTACGAGCAGTACTTC.